This note documents a single T cell receptor beta chain sequence. Germline trimming cut 0 bases from V and 10 bases from J; bases unmatched to any gene: 5. This CDR3 has 16 residues. CDR1 is MNHEY and CDR2 is SVGAGI in the germline V gene. This sample stems from a study of blood T cell repertoires in COVID-19. Only in-frame clones appear in the TCRdb table, and some are missing; sequencing was by immunoSEQ multiplex PCR. The table has over 200,000 clones, 80% to 85% seen once. The chain links TRBV6-5 to TRBJ1-6; TRBD1 agrees at 11 bases. The origin of this receptor is a human donor in a cohort sampled during active COVID-19. What was sequenced was peripheral blood. The CDR3 coding sequence is TGTGCCAGCAGTTACTCCGGACAGGGGGCGGGATCACCCCTCCACTTT. Amino acid sequence: CASSYSGQGAGSPLHF.